This is a list of T cell receptor beta chains from one sample in a study of PD-1 blockade in classical Hodgkin lymphoma. The repertoire was sequenced with immunoSEQ multiplex PCR; TCRdb's copy has only in-frame clones and lacks some. The repertoire includes about 9,900 clones, 92% of them detected once, and 11% to 15% sits in the top ten. The sequenced sample was peripheral blood mononuclear cells (PBMCs), obtained at baseline. These receptors came from a human donor with classical Hodgkin lymphoma. CDR3s include the opening cysteine and the closing phenylalanine or tryptophan. D genes are given only for firm matches. Part of the rows lack a size; the others show once, few, many or a class for expanded clones.

J	V	size	D	length	DNA	CDR3
TRBJ1-3	TRBV11-3	.	.	13	TGTGCCAGCGGATCAGGGTCTGGAAACACCATATATTTT	CASGSGSGNTIYF
TRBJ1-1	TRBV27	once	.	15	TGTGCCAGCAGTTTATCCGGGGGTATGAACACTGAAGCTTTCTTT	CASSLSGGMNTEAFF
TRBJ2-3	TRBV9	.	.	15	TGTGCCAGCAGCGTGGGGGCGGGAAACACAGATACGCAGTATTTT	CASSVGAGNTDTQYF
TRBJ2-1	TRBV29-1	.	TRBD1	13	TGCAGCGCCGGGACAGTCTACTACAATGAGCAGTTCTTC	CSAGTVYYNEQFF
TRBJ2-3	TRBV11-2	.	TRBD2	18	TGTGCCAGCAGCTTAGAGGGACTAGCGGGAGAGGGTACAGATACGCAGTATTTT	CASSLEGLAGEGTDTQYF
TRBJ2-3	TRBV7-9	.	.	16	TGTGCCAGCAGCTTAGGGTCCAGGGGGGATACAGATACGCAGTATTTT	CASSLGSRGDTDTQYF
TRBJ2-7	TRBV28	.	TRBD2	15	TGTGCCAGCAGGGCCTTTGCGGGAGGGCCCTACGAGCAGTACTTC	CASRAFAGGPYEQYF
TRBJ1-5	TRBV28	.	.	12	TGTGCCAGCAGTCTTGGGGTTCAGCCCCAGCATTTT	CASSLGVQPQHF
TRBJ1-5	TRBV18	.	TRBD1	15	TGTGCCAGCTCACCAATGACAGGGCAACAACAGCCCCAGCATTTT	CASSPMTGQQQPQHF
TRBJ1-2	TRBV5-3	.	.	16	TGTGCCAGAAGCTTCTGGGGCAGGCAATTAAGCTATGGCTACACCTTC	CARSFWGRQLSYGYTF
TRBJ1-2	TRBV25-1	.	.	13	TGTGCCAGCAGTGAATCCGAGTACTATGGCTACACCTTC	CASSESEYYGYTF
TRBJ1-4	TRBV29-1	.	.	13	TGCAGCGCTAGAGAACAGGGCGTGGAAAAACTGTTTTTT	CSAREQGVEKLFF
TRBJ1-1	TRBV6-5	.	.	15	TGTGCCAGCAGTTACAAGACAGGCGGGAGGACTGAAGCTTTCTTT	CASSYKTGGRTEAFF
TRBJ2-3	TRBV14	.	.	15	TGTGCCAGCAGCCAAGTCAAGGGATTCACAGATACGCAGTATTTT	CASSQVKGFTDTQYF
TRBJ2-6	TRBV14	.	TRBD1	16	TGTGCCAGCAAGGGACAGGGGGCGCGAGGGGCCAACGTCCTGACTTTC	CASKGQGARGANVLTF
TRBJ2-7	TRBV4-1	.	TRBD2	17	TGCGCCAGCAGCCAAGAACCCGAAGGACAGCGGGAGGACGAGCAGTACTTC	CASSQEPEGQREDEQYF
TRBJ2-7	TRBV5-1	.	.	14	TGCGCCAGCAGCTTGGGCCAGATCCCTACTGAGCAGTACTTC	CASSLGQIPTEQYF
TRBJ2-7	TRBV7-9	.	TRBD1	16	TGTGCCAGCAGCACTCACCACCCGGGACAGGCCTACGAGCAGTACTTC	CASSTHHPGQAYEQYF
TRBJ2-7	TRBV7-3	.	TRBD1	13	TGTGCCAGCAGCTTAAACAGGGGGCGGGAGCAGTACTTC	CASSLNRGREQYF
TRBJ2-1	TRBV11-3	.	.	15	TGTGCCAGCAGCTCTTACCAGGACACCTACAATGAGCAGTTCTTC	CASSSYQDTYNEQFF
TRBJ2-3	TRBV9	.	.	14	TGTGCCAGCAGCACCGACAGTCCCGAGGATACGCAGTATTTT	CASSTDSPEDTQYF
TRBJ2-1	TRBV7-9	.	.	13	TGTGCCAGCAGCTTACGAGGGATGAATGAGCAGTTCTTC	CASSLRGMNEQFF